The 3 T cell receptor beta chains reported below all come from one sample, sequenced in a study of blood T cell repertoires in COVID-19. Measured with immunoSEQ multiplex PCR; TCRdb has only the in-frame clones, and not every one. Here the sample spans 280,000 or so clones, about 86% being singletons. The sequencing input was peripheral blood. These receptors all stem from a woman aged 25-40 years who had recovered from COVID-19.

The chain joins TRBV19 to TRBJ2-7, with D perhaps matching TRBD2 (7 bases). The CDR3 is 19 residues long. In germline, CDR1 is LNHDA, CDR2 SQIVND (reference sequence). Trimming took off 0 bases at V and 6 bases at J, with 27 bases between the two ends. The CDR3 sequence is CASSIDGTSGTKGVREQYF. The CDR3 nucleotides read TGTGCCAGTAGTATAGATGGGACGAGCGGGACGAAGGGGGTACGCGAGCAGTACTTC.

This chain uses TRBV7-9 with TRBJ2-1, with 9 nucleotides matching TRBD2. The CDR3 contains 15 residues. Germline-derived CDR1 and CDR2 are SEHNR and FQNEAQ (reference sequence). Losses at the gene ends were 4 bases for V and 2 bases for J; bases not matched to a gene: 3. CDR3 nucleotides: TGTGCCAGCAGCTCCCTAGCGGGACCCTACAATGAGCAGTTCTTC. It translates to CASSSLAGPYNEQFF.

The chain recombines TRBV3-1 (or the pseudogene TRBV3-2) with TRBJ2-5, with TRBD2 matching 9 bases. Germline V gives CDR1 LGHDT, CDR2 YNNKEL (reference sequence). Germline trimming cut 0 bases from V and 9 bases from J; bases unmatched to any gene: 5. The CDR3 totals 14 residues. The CDR3 reads CASSQDTSGGSQYF. CDR3 sequence (DNA): TGTGCCAGCAGCCAAGATACCAGCGGGGGGTCCCAGTACTTC.